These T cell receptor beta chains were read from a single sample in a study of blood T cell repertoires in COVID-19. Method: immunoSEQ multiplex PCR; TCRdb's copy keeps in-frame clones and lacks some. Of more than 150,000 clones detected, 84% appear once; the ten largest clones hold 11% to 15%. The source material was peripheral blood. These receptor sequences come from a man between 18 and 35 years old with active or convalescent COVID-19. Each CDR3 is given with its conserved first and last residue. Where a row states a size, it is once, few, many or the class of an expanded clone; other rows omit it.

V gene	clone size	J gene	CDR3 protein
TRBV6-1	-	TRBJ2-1	CASSVLPGQGRGNEQFF
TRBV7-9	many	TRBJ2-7	CASSFSGQGYEQYF
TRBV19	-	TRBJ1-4	CASSSGGYEKLFF
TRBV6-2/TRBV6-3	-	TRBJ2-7	CASTPAGTGAYEQYF
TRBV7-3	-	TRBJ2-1	CASSPQTSGVTNEQFF
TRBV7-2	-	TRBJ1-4	CASSLGATNEKLFF
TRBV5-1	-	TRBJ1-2	CASRLEGWRPNYGYTF
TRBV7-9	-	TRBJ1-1	CASSLKGSTGVNTEAFF
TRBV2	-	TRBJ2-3	CASRPSGGPTDTQYF
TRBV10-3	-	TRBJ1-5	CAISESDRPGGNQPQHF
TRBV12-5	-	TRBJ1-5	CASGLSFGSNQPQHF
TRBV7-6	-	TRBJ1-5	CASSNSGGSYQPQHF
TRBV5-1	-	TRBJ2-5	CASSFFGLGQETQYF
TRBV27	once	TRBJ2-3	CASSLSLGGTDTQYF
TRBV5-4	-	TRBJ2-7	CASSFGGKQLDEQYF
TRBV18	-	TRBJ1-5	CASSPGGYGNQPQHF
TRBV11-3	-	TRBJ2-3	CASSQGSGGGNTQYF
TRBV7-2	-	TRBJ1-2	CASSGPRGGDGYTF
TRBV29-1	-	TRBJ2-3	CSVSQGGTDTQYF
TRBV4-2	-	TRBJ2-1	CASSQDGLAGKLNEQFF
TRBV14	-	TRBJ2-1	CASSHEKRASYNEQFF
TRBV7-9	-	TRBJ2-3	CASSLGLAGLSTDTQYF
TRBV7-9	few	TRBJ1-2	CASSPKDRLTEDYGYTF
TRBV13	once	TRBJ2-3	CASSWAGLASDTQYF
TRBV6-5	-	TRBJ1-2	CASRSLQGANYGYTF
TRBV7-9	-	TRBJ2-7	CASSLGPAGTGGYEQYF
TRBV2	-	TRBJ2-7	CATRTSGSWHEQYF
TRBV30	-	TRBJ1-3	CAWSQHRDRRTGNTIYF
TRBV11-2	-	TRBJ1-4	CASSLDRSGFNEKLFF
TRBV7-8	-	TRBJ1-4	CASSQGLNNEKLFF
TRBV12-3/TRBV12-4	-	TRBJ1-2	CASSSVAGYGYTF
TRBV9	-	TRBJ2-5	CASSAGLGNLQETQYF
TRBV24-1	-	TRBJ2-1	CATSDWGLVHNEQFF
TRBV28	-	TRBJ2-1	CASSARLVEQFF
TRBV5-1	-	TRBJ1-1	CASSLRQGGMNTEAFF